A selection of T cell receptor beta chains follows, all from one sample in a study of blood T cell repertoires in COVID-19. Method: immunoSEQ multiplex PCR; TCRdb's copy keeps in-frame clones and lacks some. There are 300,000 to 450,000 clones in the sample; approximately 89% occur only once, and around 3.9% lies in the top ten. Sequenced input: peripheral blood. The receptors originated from a woman aged 60-70 years with COVID-19, enrolled during active disease. CDR3s include the opening cysteine and the closing phenylalanine or tryptophan. D genes are given only for firm matches. Clone size is shown for a subset of rows, as once, few, many or a class of expanded clone.

v_gene,abundance,d_gene,j_gene,CDR3nt,CDR3aa
TRBV5-5,.,TRBD1,TRBJ1-2,TGTGCCAGTACAGGGGGCGCCCGTCGTGGCTATGGCTACACCTTC,CASTGGARRGYGYTF
TRBV28,.,.,TRBJ1-5,TGTGCCAGCAGTTTAACTAGTCAGCCCCAGCATTTT,CASSLTSQPQHF
TRBV2,.,.,TRBJ1-2,TGTGCCACACCTACAGGGATTCTTTCGGGGGGCTACACCTTC,CATPTGILSGGYTF
TRBV6-1,.,TRBD1,TRBJ1-5,TGTGCCAGCAGTGAGGGACAGGGGGCCGATCAGCCCCAGCATTTT,CASSEGQGADQPQHF
TRBV6-5,.,.,TRBJ2-1,TGTGCCAGCAGGGGACGGGGGTGGAGTGAGCAGTTCTTC,CASRGRGWSEQFF
TRBV28,.,.,TRBJ1-2,TGTGCCAGCAGTACCAGTCGCGGTGGCTACACCTTC,CASSTSRGGYTF
TRBV7-9,.,.,TRBJ1-2,TGTGCCAGCAGCTTAGGAAATCAGAAGAACTATGGCTACACCTTC,CASSLGNQKNYGYTF
TRBV5-4,.,.,TRBJ1-1,TGTGCCAGCAGCTTGGCCACGGGGGGGAACACTGAAGCTTTCTTT,CASSLATGGNTEAFF
TRBV7-8,.,TRBD1,TRBJ1-1,TGTGCCAGCAGCACGTGGACAGGGGGCCTCACTGAAGCTTTCTTT,CASSTWTGGLTEAFF
TRBV15,.,.,TRBJ1-6,TGTGCCACCAGCAGCAGGAATTCACCCCTCCACTTT,CATSSRNSPLHF
TRBV19,.,TRBD1,TRBJ2-3,TGTGCCAGTAGCTGGGGGACAGAAACAGATACGCAGTATTTT,CASSWGTETDTQYF
TRBV5-8,.,TRBD1,TRBJ2-7,TGTGCCAGCAGCTTGGCTGGGACAGGGGGATCCTACGAGCAGTACTTC,CASSLAGTGGSYEQYF
TRBV28,.,.,TRBJ1-4,TGTGCCAGCAGGCTACAGGCTAATGAAAAACTGTTTTTT,CASRLQANEKLFF
TRBV5-1,.,TRBD1,TRBJ2-3,TGCGCCAGCAGCGTCCGGGACAGGAGATTTGGAGATACGCAGTATTTT,CASSVRDRRFGDTQYF
TRBV5-1,once,TRBD1,TRBJ1-1,TGCGCCAGCAGCGAAGGGGGCGGTGTCACTGAAGCTTTCTTT,CASSEGGGVTEAFF
TRBV3-1/TRBV3-2,.,.,TRBJ1-1,TGTGCCAGCAGACCGGGGGATCGGGTGAACACTGAAGCTTTCTTT,CASRPGDRVNTEAFF
TRBV10-3,.,TRBD1,TRBJ1-2,TGTGCCATCAGTGCGGGACAGGGGAATTCGTATGGCTACACCTTC,CAISAGQGNSYGYTF
TRBV4-1,.,TRBD2,TRBJ2-1,TGCGCCAGCAGCCACCCGCCCGGGACTAGCGGTTACAATGAGCAGTTCTTC,CASSHPPGTSGYNEQFF
TRBV2,.,.,TRBJ1-5,TGTGCCAGCACCCAAAGGGACACACATCAGCCCCAGCATTTT,CASTQRDTHQPQHF
TRBV29-1,.,.,TRBJ1-1,TGCAGCGTTGAAGGGGAGAGGAACACTGAAGCTTTCTTT,CSVEGERNTEAFF
TRBV6-5,.,.,TRBJ1-5,TGTGCCAGCAGCATGGACAACCGGAGCAATCAGCCCCAGCATTTT,CASSMDNRSNQPQHF
TRBV4-2,.,TRBD1,TRBJ2-6,TGTGCCAGCAGCCAAGAGGGCAGGGGGATCTCTGGGGCCAACATCCTGACTTTC,CASSQEGRGISGANILTF
TRBV5-1,few,TRBD1,TRBJ1-1,TGCGCCAGCAGCTATTCCCAACAGGGGACTGAAGCTTTCTTT,CASSYSQQGTEAFF
TRBV6-1,many,.,TRBJ1-2,TGTGCCAGCAGTGAAACAGGAGGGAGCGGCTACACCTTC,CASSETGGSGYTF
TRBV19,.,TRBD1,TRBJ1-5,TGTGCCAGTAGGACAGGGGGCAATCAGCCCCAGCATTTT,CASRTGGNQPQHF
TRBV15,once,.,TRBJ2-3,TGTGCCACCAGCGGAGGCGGGGTAGCGGCAGATACGCAGTATTTT,CATSGGGVAADTQYF
TRBV5-1,.,.,TRBJ1-1,TGCGCCAGCAGCCCGCGGCCAGGGGTGGTGAACACTGAAGCTTTCTTT,CASSPRPGVVNTEAFF
TRBV19,.,TRBD1,TRBJ1-5,TGTGCCAGTAGCCTTGGACAGGGGAACCAGCCCCAGCATTTT,CASSLGQGNQPQHF
TRBV5-1,.,.,TRBJ2-7,TGCGCCAGCAGCTTGGGAAATTTTGCAGGGTTGCTCTACGAGCAGTACTTC,CASSLGNFAGLLYEQYF
TRBV4-1,.,TRBD1,TRBJ1-2,TGCGCCAGCAGCCTCGGACCCGGACAGGCTAACTATGGCTACACCTTC,CASSLGPGQANYGYTF
TRBV3-1/TRBV3-2,.,TRBD2,TRBJ2-2,TGTGCCAGCAGCCAAGGACTAGCGGGGGGCGGGGAGCTGTTTTTT,CASSQGLAGGGELFF
TRBV2,.,.,TRBJ1-1,TGTGCCTCATGGAGGGGTATGAACACTGAAGCTTTCTTT,CASWRGMNTEAFF
TRBV9,.,TRBD2,TRBJ2-5,TGTGCCAGCAGCGTAGCACCGACTTTGGCTAGCGGGGAGGAGACCCAGTACTTC,CASSVAPTLASGEETQYF
TRBV2,.,TRBD1,TRBJ2-2,TGTGCCAGCAGTGGGCGGACAGGCGGCGGGACCGGGGAGCTGTTTTTT,CASSGRTGGGTGELFF
TRBV28,few,TRBD2,TRBJ2-5,TGTGCCAGCATAGCGGGGCGCACAAGAAGGACCCAGTACTTC,CASIAGRTRRTQYF
TRBV19,few,TRBD1,TRBJ2-7,TGTGCCAGTAGTCCAGGGGGCCAGGGGGAGCAGTACTTC,CASSPGGQGEQYF
TRBV3-1/TRBV3-2,.,.,TRBJ1-2,TGTGCCAGCAGCCAAGATCCCGGTATAAGGGGGTATGGCTACACCTTC,CASSQDPGIRGYGYTF
TRBV11-2,few,.,TRBJ2-7,TGTGCCAGCAGCTTTGGGACTGCGTACGAGCAGTACTTC,CASSFGTAYEQYF
TRBV9,.,TRBD2,TRBJ2-1,TGTGCCAGCAGTTCCTTTAGCGGGGGCCCTTACAATGAGCAGTTCTTC,CASSSFSGGPYNEQFF
TRBV6-5,.,.,TRBJ2-5,TGTGCCAGCAGTTACTCGTCAGGGCAAGAGACCCAGTACTTC,CASSYSSGQETQYF
TRBV29-1,.,TRBD2,TRBJ2-7,TGCAGCGTTGAAGATCTCACCAGCGGGGGACGGTACTTC,CSVEDLTSGGRYF
TRBV6-5,.,TRBD1,TRBJ2-2,TGTGCCAGCAGTTCCCCGGGACAGGGGCGAACCGGGGAGCTGTTTTTT,CASSSPGQGRTGELFF
TRBV18,.,TRBD1,TRBJ1-3,TGTGCCAGCTCACCAGGGACAGTTGGAAACACCATATATTTT,CASSPGTVGNTIYF
TRBV19,.,.,TRBJ1-1,TGTGCCAGTAGTATGGACTTGCGAGCTTTCTTT,CASSMDLRAFF
TRBV28,.,.,TRBJ1-3,TGTGCCAGCAATGGGGGGGGGTATTTCTCTGGAAACACCATATATTTT,CASNGGGYFSGNTIYF
TRBV2,.,TRBD1,TRBJ2-3,TGTGCCAGCAGGGACAGGGCAAGAAGGACAGATACGCAGTATTTT,CASRDRARRTDTQYF
TRBV5-4,.,.,TRBJ2-1,TGTGCCAGCAGCTTGGATCGACAGAGTTACAATGAGCAGTTCTTC,CASSLDRQSYNEQFF
TRBV12-3/TRBV12-4,.,.,TRBJ1-6,TGTGCCAGCAGTTTAGAACGGTTAAGAACCCTCCACTTT,CASSLERLRTLHF
TRBV28,.,.,TRBJ1-5,TGTGCCAGCAGTGGCGGGAGGGCTAATCAGCCCCAGCATTTT,CASSGGRANQPQHF
TRBV30,.,.,TRBJ2-3,TGTGCCTGGAGTGTAGGAGCGAAAGACACAGATACGCAGTATTTT,CAWSVGAKDTDTQYF